This entry describes one T cell receptor (beta chain). Its specific antigen is unknown. Per-nucleotide qualities are absent, and no much larger clonotype sits a single base away. All of the isolated RNA was reverse transcribed with the High Capacity cDNA Reverse Transcription Kit, so expressed TCRB transcripts were sequenced. Naive, central memory and regulatory T cell samples underwent deep immunoSEQ sequencing, averaging about 3.57 million total reads per sample. Sorted cells were lysed in RLT buffer, and RNA was extracted using DNase-treated RNeasy Micro or Mini kits according to cell number. To prevent cross-contamination, each cell subset was processed individually, whereas patient and healthy donor samples were processed jointly. The immunoSEQ multiplex PCR was used to amplify TCRB sequences from cDNA, generating 87-bp fragments that spanned the CDR3 region. Sequencing of the amplicons was done on the Illumina HiSeq platform. The authors processed their data as follows. PCR bias was corrected computationally using synthetic template baselines, and reads within Hamming distance 2 were collapsed, with unmergeable singletons discarded. By aligning reads against IMGT, V, D and J genes, CDR3 length, and insertions or deletions at six rearrangement sites were assigned. Within each subset, clonotype counts were normalized to sorted cell number, and only after that were true diversity and Gini coefficients computed with the tcR R package. Repertoire sharing was quantified using the overlap coefficient calculated on TCRB nucleotide sequences. Out-of-frame TCRB sequences from naive cells were analyzed as a proxy for the pre-selection repertoire. TCRdb obtained this table from immuneACCESS and retained in-frame rearrangements with V and J assigned. These tables miss some clones; where compared with another copy, unresolved V genes account for less than half of the shortfall, and the remainder is unexplained. Clonal size and the V and J genes are those of that table, whereas D and trimming came from the DNA. The sample data list 300,000 to 400,000 clones, and roughly 13% of these were observed just once. The ten top clones hold 0.017% of the sample.

The data derive from a study of beta chain features in type 1 diabetes (dated by TCRdb to the late 2010s). Turning to the overall study: Patients and healthy donors did not differ in mean age, gender distribution, total cell number or subset yield. In the study, TCRB repertoires of sorted circulating CD4+ T cell subsets from recently diagnosed type 1 diabetes patients were compared with those of matched healthy donors. Regulatory and stem cell-like memory subsets were isolated from only 8 patients and 8 healthy donors, whereas naive and central memory subsets came from all 30 or so donors. A total of some 110 million sorted cells were examined across all samples, and the number of cells per subset was strongly correlated with RNA yield.

A single peripheral blood draw of 90 to 150 mL on average was collected from each donor into heparinised tubes. Using a panel that included CD45RO, CCR7, CD25, CD127, CD95 and CD27, naive, central memory, regulatory and stem cell-like memory CD4+ T cells were sorted on a BD FACSAria II. A purity above 95% was achieved for all sorted populations. PBMCs were separated immediately by Lymphoprep density gradient centrifugation and were stained directly, without being cultured. To minimize batch effects, samples were stained and sorted in pairs, one healthy donor with one patient per experiment. What the study reported, not specific to this receptor: In all four CD4+ subsets, TCRB CDR3 length was moderately but significantly shorter in type 1 diabetes patients. PCR may preferentially amplify shorter templates, but because patient and control samples were amplified and corrected together, any resulting skew would affect both groups equally. At VDJ recombination sites, type 1 diabetes patients had fewer insertions and more deleted nucleotides, which implies abnormalities in thymic rearrangement. Only small numbers of individuals were included in the HLA sub-analyses, which left unresolved whether HLA type had any influence on TCRB rearrangement. Because cDNA rather than genomic DNA was sequenced, highly expressing activated cells could have been over-represented, although no difference in activation and CD3 levels was found between groups. Naive, central memory and regulatory TCRB repertoires appeared to be more similar among patients than among healthy donors.

Including the terminal cysteine and phenylalanine, the CDR3 comprises 15 residues. Only the CDR3 portion is preserved as DNA: 45 bases, with reading frame beginning at the first base. Trimming takes 3 bases from V and 2 bases from J, and the germline ends sit 10 bases apart. The germline V gene (reference sequence) supplies CDR1 LNHDA and CDR2 SQIVND. The sequence came from a man in his late teens or twenties in good health. The chain uses TRBV19 and TRBJ2-2; TRBD2 is a possible D gene, resting on 5 matching bases. Sample: naive CD4+ T cells from blood. In light of the paper, this sample's cell subset or site label describes: true naive CD4+ T cells. The CDR3 region has the sequence CASSMFSGNTGELFF. The DNA sequence follows: TGTGCCAGTAGTATGTTTTCGGGAAACACCGGGGAGCTGTTTTTT.